These 12 T cell receptor beta chains were sequenced from one sample in a study of shared clonotypes between healthy human individuals. Using immunoSEQ multiplex PCR, the repertoire was profiled, and TCRdb retains in-frame clones only, with some absent. The repertoire holds about 2.4 million clones, with around nine tenths as singletons. The sequencing sample was made of naive CD4+ T cells sorted from blood. Subset here: CD45RA+ positively selected. The receptor set was obtained from a man in his late teens or twenties in good health.

The J gene is TRBJ1-3, the V gene TRBV5-1, with TRBD1 matching 9 bases. CDR1 and CDR2 from the germline V gene are SGHRS and YFSETQ. This CDR3 contains 16 residues. Trimming took 0 bases from V and 3 from J; bases not matched to a gene: 4. The CDR3 region is CASSLGDRVFGNTIYF. In nucleotides, the CDR3 is TGCGCCAGCAGCTTGGGGGACAGGGTTTTTGGAAACACCATATATTTT.

V and J are TRBV25-1 and TRBJ1-2; 7 bases align to TRBD1. V shed 3 bases and J 7 bases; nucleotides not matched to a gene: 11. Germline V gene sequence: CDR1 MGHDK, CDR2 SYGVNS. The CDR3 contains 15 residues. Here the CDR3 DNA reads TGTGCCAGCAGTGACCCCGACAGGGTAGGAGGTGGCTACACCTTC. The encoded protein is CASSDPDRVGGGYTF.

In this sample, this clone turned up once. The chain is built from TRBV10-3 and TRBJ2-7, with TRBD2 identical over 7 bases. Germline V gene data show CDR1 as ENHRY and CDR2 as SYGVKD. V shed 8 bases and J 0 bases; nucleotides not matched to a gene: 10. CDR3 size: 15 residues. The CDR3 DNA is TGTGCCATCTCCAAGAGCCGGGAGGCCTCCTACGAGCAGTACTTC. This translates into CAISKSREASYEQYF.

The chain joins TRBV5-8 to TRBJ2-7; 8 bases are shared with TRBD2. Germline lookup yields CDR1 SGHTS and CDR2 YDEGEE. CDR3 size: 17 residues. The J segment lost 4 bases and the V segment lost 1 base, leaving 13 bases of the junction unmatched. CDR3 region: CASSLQSGSGGWYEQYF. CDR3 nucleotides: TGTGCCAGCAGCTTGCAAAGCGGGAGTGGGGGTTGGTACGAGCAGTACTTC.

This clone has more than one count but fewer than ten. The rearrangement joins TRBV30 to TRBJ1-1; D unclear. CDR1 and CDR2 from the germline V gene are GTSNPN and SVGIG (reference sequence). There are 15 residues in the CDR3. Trimming pared 3 bases from V and 0 bases from J, leaving 14 bases between. The CDR3 region has the DNA TGTGCCTGGAGCCTCGGTGGTCTCATGAACACTGAAGCTTTCTTT. Translating it yields CAWSLGGLMNTEAFF. The complete variable domain, with remaining parts taken from reference TRBV30 and TRBJ1-1, reads SQTIHQWPATLVQPVGSPLSLECTVEGTSNPNLYWYRQAAGRGLQLLFYSVGIGQISSEVPQNLSASRPQDRQFILSSKKLLLSDSGFYLCAWSLGGLMNTEAFFGQGTRLTVV.

The chain recombines TRBV19 with TRBJ1-2, with D perhaps matching TRBD1 (5 bases). V was shortened by 3 bases and J by 6 bases, with 11 bases between the two germline ends. The CDR3 length is 13 residues. CDR1 is LNHDA and CDR2 is SQIVND in the germline V gene (reference sequence). CDR3 bases: TGTGCCAGTAGTATGGGGGGTGTGAATGGCTACACCTTC. As protein: CASSMGGVNGYTF.

The rearrangement joins TRBV5-6 to TRBJ2-3; a weak D match, TRBD1 (5 bases). Germline CDR1 and CDR2: SGHDT and YYEEEE. Between the trimmed V and J ends, which lost 4 bases and 2 bases, there was a span of 8 bases. This CDR3 is 13 amino acids long. CDR3 DNA: TGTGCCAGCAGCATGGACAACACAGATACGCAGTATTTT. Translation gives CASSMDNTDTQYF.

The chain employs TRBV7-2 and TRBJ1-2; a weak D match, TRBD1 (5 bases). The CDR3 contains 15 residues. Between the trimmed V and J ends, which lost 6 bases and 4 bases, there was a span of 18 bases. In germline, CDR1 is SGHTA, CDR2 FQGNSA. The CDR3 loop is CASRPTGDFSYGYTF. The CDR3 nucleotides read TGTGCCAGCAGGCCGACGGGGGATTTTAGCTATGGCTACACCTTC.

The chain couples TRBV2 to TRBJ2-2, with TRBD1 as a possible D gene (6 bases). The CDR3 covers 15 residues. V gave up 5 bases and J gave up 0 bases, with 10 bases separating them. Germline values: CDR1 SNHLY, CDR2 FYNNEI. The CDR3 sequence: CASSRDTANTGELFF. CDR3 sequence (DNA): TGTGCCAGCAGTCGGGACACCGCGAACACCGGGGAGCTGTTTTTT.

Note on this clone: Other DNA sequences within the sample encode an identical CDR3. The chain has TRBV18 and TRBJ2-7; D gene uncertain. Germline V gives CDR1 KGHSH, CDR2 LQKENI. The ends were cut back, 3 bases at V and 1 base at J, with 10 bases in the middle. CDR3 length equals 14 residues. The CDR3 sequence: CASSPVRGSYEQYF. The CDR3 DNA reads TGTGCCAGCTCACCTGTGCGTGGTTCCTACGAGCAGTACTTC. Combining the CDR3 with reference TRBV18 and TRBJ2-7 gives the whole variable domain NAGVMQNPRHLVRRRGQEARLRCSPMKGHSHVYWYRQLPEEGLKFMVYLQKENIIDESGMPKERFSAEFPKEGPSILRIQQVVRGDSAAYFCASSPVRGSYEQYFGPGTRLTVT.

The gene calls are TRBV6-5 and TRBJ2-7, with 8 nucleotides matching TRBD1. Germline lookup yields CDR1 MNHEY and CDR2 SVGAGI. There are 15 residues in the CDR3. V lost 5 bases to trimming and J lost 3 bases; unmatched junction nucleotides: 9. CDR3 sequence: CASSNQGTGDYEQYF. The DNA for the CDR3 is TGTGCCAGCAGTAATCAGGGGACAGGAGACTACGAGCAGTACTTC.

V is TRBV2 and J is TRBJ1-1; D is ambiguous. V lost 5 bases to trimming and J lost 3 bases, with 10 bases between them. There are 13 residues in the CDR3. Germline assignment: CDR1 SNHLY and CDR2 FYNNEI. The CDR3 nucleotides are TGTGCCAGCAGTCGGAAAATTGACACTGAAGCTTTCTTT. Amino acids: CASSRKIDTEAFF.